A single sample gave rise to the 22 T cell receptor beta chains below, sequenced in a study of T cell responses to AZD1222 COVID-19 vaccine. Sequencing was performed with immunoSEQ multiplex PCR; in TCRdb, only in-frame clones are kept and a portion is missing. The sample holds tens of thousands of clones, around nine tenths seen once. The source was peripheral blood, collected on day 0 of AZD1222 vaccination. All receptors come from an adult in good health.

In this sample, this clone turned up once. The chain is built from TRBV30 and TRBJ1-2, with D unresolved. The CDR3 has 12 amino acids. With 0 bases removed from V and 8 bases from J, the gap between germline ends came to 10 bases. Germline V gene lookup returns CDR1 GTSNPN and CDR2 SVGIG (reference sequence). The CDR3 sequence: CAWSVSTGGYTF. CDR3 nucleotide sequence: TGTGCCTGGAGTGTATCGACGGGCGGCTACACCTTC. The whole variable domain, filled in from reference TRBV30 and TRBJ1-2, reads SQTIHQWPATLVQPVGSPLSLECTVEGTSNPNLYWYRQAAGRGLQLLFYSVGIGQISSEVPQNLSASRPQDRQFILSSKKLLLSDSGFYLCAWSVSTGGYTFGSGTRLTVV.

V gene TRBV7-6 combines with J gene TRBJ2-5; TRBD1 aligns across 7 bases. J lost 5 bases, V lost 0 bases, and 6 bases had no gene match. CDR1 is SGHVS and CDR2 is FNYEAQ in the germline V gene. The CDR3 totals 15 residues. In DNA form, the CDR3 reads TGTGCCAGCAGCTTAGCAAGCGCCAGGGGGGAGACCCAGTACTTC. Its protein product is CASSLASARGETQYF.

V usage is TRBV25-1 and J usage is TRBJ2-7, with no clear D. Trimming removed 4 bases from V and 6 bases from J, with 7 bases in between. The CDR3 consists of 11 residues. In germline, CDR1 is MGHDK, CDR2 SYGVNS. This CDR3 reads CASSAGLEQYF. As DNA, the CDR3 is TGTGCCAGCAGTGCAGGCCTCGAGCAGTACTTC.

This chain links TRBV7-6 with TRBJ2-1; 7 bases line up with TRBD1. CDR3 length: 16 amino acids. Germline loops: CDR1 SGHVS, CDR2 FNYEAQ. V shed 2 bases and J 6 bases; nucleotides not matched to a gene: 10. The CDR3 sequence is CASSLIRQGVSNEQFF. CDR3 coding DNA: TGTGCCAGCAGCTTAATCCGGCAGGGGGTTTCCAATGAGCAGTTCTTC.

The J gene is TRBJ1-2, the V gene TRBV19; 9 nucleotides line up with TRBD1. Germline-derived CDR1 and CDR2 are LNHDA and SQIVND (reference sequence). Losses at the gene ends were 8 bases for V and 7 bases for J; bases not matched to a gene: 8. The CDR3 loop spans 13 amino acids. The CDR3 nucleotides are TGTGCCAGTGGGTTACAGGGGGCGATTGGCTACACCTTC. Protein: CASGLQGAIGYTF.

V usage is TRBV5-1 and J usage is TRBJ2-3; 8 bases match TRBD1. Germline CDR1 and CDR2: SGHRS and YFSETQ. V lost 3 bases to trimming and J lost 3 bases; unmatched junction nucleotides: 3. The CDR3 sequence is 14 residues long. The CDR3 loop is CASSYRQGTDTQYF. CDR3 nucleotides: TGCGCCAGCAGCTACAGACAGGGGACAGATACGCAGTATTTT.

This clone came up a few times. The J gene is TRBJ1-3, the V gene TRBV5-6, with D perhaps matching TRBD1 (6 bases). The V gene's germline CDR1 is SGHDT and CDR2 YYEEEE. The CDR3 runs to 15 residues. The V end lost 2 bases, the J end lost 2 bases, and 11 bases lay between the germline ends. Here the CDR3 reads CASSFTGSAGNTIYF. CDR3 coding DNA: TGTGCCAGCAGCTTCACAGGGTCGGCTGGAAACACCATATATTTT.

The chain has TRBV7-3 and TRBJ2-1; 12 bases are a match to TRBD2. The junction had 6 bases not matched to a gene; V was cut back by 5 bases and J by 7 bases. Germline CDR1 SGHTA, CDR2 FQGTGA. The CDR3 spans 15 residues. The CDR3, as DNA: TGTGCCAGCAGCCAAGGACTAGCGGGAAGGAATGAGCAGTTCTTC. Its translation: CASSQGLAGRNEQFF.

This chain joins TRBV5-6 and TRBJ2-2; D is perhaps TRBD1 (6 bases). Deletions cut 4 bases from V and 0 bases from J, with 13 bases between. The CDR3 extends over 16 amino acids. The germline gives CDR1 SGHDT, CDR2 YYEEEE. The CDR3 nucleotides are TGTGCCAGCAGCCGTACAGGGAGCGCGAACACCGGGGAGCTGTTTTTT. It codes for CASSRTGSANTGELFF.

This rearrangement joins TRBV25-1 to TRBJ1-6, with D uncertain. The CDR3 loop spans 14 amino acids. Between the trimmed V and J ends, which lost 3 bases and 7 bases, there was a span of 10 bases. Germline V gives CDR1 MGHDK, CDR2 SYGVNS. The DNA of the CDR3 is TGTGCCAGCAGTGACCGGGGTTCCAATTCACCCCTCCACTTT. Translation: CASSDRGSNSPLHF.

V gene TRBV3-1 (or the pseudogene TRBV3-2) combines with J gene TRBJ1-5; D gene unclear. The CDR3 consists of 18 residues. V lost 3 bases and J lost 2, with 20 bases in between. Germline V CDR1 and CDR2: LGHDT, YNNKEL (reference sequence). As DNA, the CDR3 is TGTGCCAGCAGCCAGGGGATACCCCTACGTTTTGGCAATCAGCCCCAGCATTTT. Translated, it gives CASSQGIPLRFGNQPQHF.

The V and J genes are TRBV11-2 and TRBJ1-6; D is unclear. The germline V and J ends were trimmed by 2 bases and 7 bases, with 3 bases remaining between them. This CDR3 has 12 amino acids. Germline-derived CDR1 and CDR2 are SGHAT and FQNNGV. Here the CDR3 reads CASSLRNSPLHF. The CDR3 region has the DNA TGTGCCAGCAGCTTACGAAATTCACCCCTCCACTTT.

The rearrangement links TRBV6-1 to TRBJ2-7, with D unresolved. The V end was cut by 2 bases, the J end by 6 bases, with 17 bases between. This CDR3 region has 15 residues. Germline V CDR1 and CDR2: MNHNS, SASEGT. The CDR3 region has the DNA TGTGCCAGCAGTGAAACCCTCTGGTCGGGCGCCGAGCAGTACTTC. Its translation is CASSETLWSGAEQYF.

This chain connects TRBV5-5 to TRBJ2-3; D is perhaps TRBD1 or TRBD2 (5 bases each). Trimming took 4 bases from V and 1 from J, leaving 13 bases between them. CDR1 SGHKS and CDR2 YYEKEE come from the germline V gene (reference sequence). CDR3 length equals 15 residues. This CDR3 is CASSMAQGGTDTQYF. The CDR3, as DNA: TGTGCCAGCAGCATGGCCCAGGGAGGCACAGATACGCAGTATTTT.

The rearrangement joins TRBV15 to TRBJ1-2, with D possibly being TRBD1 (5 bases). CDR1 is LNHNV and CDR2 is YYDKDF in the germline V gene (reference sequence). The CDR3 is 12 amino acids. The ends were cut back, 5 bases at V and 7 bases at J, with 11 bases in the middle. The CDR3 loop reads CATSGPGGGYTF. In nucleotides, the CDR3 is TGTGCCACCAGCGGTCCTGGGGGTGGCTACACCTTC. Full variable domain (missing parts from reference TRBV15 and TRBJ1-2): DAMVIQNPRYQVTQFGKPVTLSCSQTLNHNVMYWYQQKSSQAPKLLFHYYDKDFNNEADTPDNFQSRRPNTSFCFLDIRSPGLGDTAMYLCATSGPGGGYTFGSGTRLTVV.

This chain links TRBV9 with TRBJ2-7, with 8 bases aligning to TRBD2. The CDR3 loop spans 17 amino acids. Per the germline V gene, CDR1 is SGDLS and CDR2 is YYNGEE. V trimming: 4 bases; J trimming: 5 bases; junction bases outside the gene matches: 17. The CDR3 protein is CASSPRGGSLKTDEQYF. The CDR3 nucleotides are TGTGCCAGCAGCCCCCGGGGGGGCTCCTTAAAGACCGACGAGCAGTACTTC.

The rearrangement uses TRBV7-2 and TRBJ1-2; D not certain. The CDR3 is made up of 13 amino acids. The germline V and J ends were trimmed by 1 base and 1 base, with 4 bases remaining between them. The V gene's germline CDR1 is SGHTA and CDR2 FQGNSA. The CDR3 loop reads CASSLGNNYGYTF. The CDR3, as DNA: TGTGCCAGCAGCTTAGGGAATAACTATGGCTACACCTTC.

In this sample, this clone turned up a few times. V usage is TRBV27 and J usage is TRBJ1-3; D might be TRBD1 (5 bases). The CDR3 is 15 residues long. Trimming removed 7 bases at V and 0 bases at J, with 13 bases between. Germline V gene sequence: CDR1 MNHEY, CDR2 SMNVEV (reference sequence). The chain's CDR3 is CASTLTGDSGNTIYF. In nucleotides, the CDR3 is TGTGCCAGCACTCTTACAGGAGACTCTGGAAACACCATATATTTT.

This clone was detected only a few times. The rearrangement uses TRBV7-8 and TRBJ2-7; the D gene is possibly TRBD1 (5 bases). Germline CDR1 SGHVS, CDR2 FQNEAQ. This CDR3 region has 12 residues. The germline V and J ends were trimmed by 1 base and 7 bases, with 8 bases remaining between them. The CDR3 loop is CASSLGRGEQYF. CDR3 in DNA: TGTGCCAGCAGCTTAGGTAGGGGAGAGCAGTACTTC.

The chain links TRBV5-4 to TRBJ2-1; D uncertain. Trimming took off 0 bases at V and 9 bases at J, with 10 bases between the two ends. The CDR3 consists of 13 residues. The germline CDR1 and CDR2 sequences are SGHNT and YYREEE (reference sequence). CDR3 loop: CASSLDEEREQFF. DNA for the CDR3: TGTGCCAGCAGCTTGGATGAGGAACGTGAGCAGTTCTTC.

The chain links TRBV6-2 or TRBV6-3 to TRBJ1-1, with 10 bases aligning to TRBD1. J lost 12 bases, V lost 5 bases, and 6 bases had no gene match. The CDR3 contains 12 residues. CDR1 MNHEY and CDR2 SVGEGT come from the germline V gene. CDR3 DNA: TGTGCCAGCAGTCCCCGGGACAGGGGAACTTTCTTT. This encodes CASSPRDRGTFF.

The chain combines TRBV6-5 with TRBJ2-3, with TRBD1 matching over 7 bases. V lost 4 bases, J lost 2 bases, and 9 bases stayed unmatched. This CDR3 is 16 amino acids long. The germline V gene encodes CDR1 MNHEY and CDR2 SVGAGI. DNA for the CDR3: TGTGCCAGCAGTTCCCGGGACAGCAGACCCACAGATACGCAGTATTTT. This gives the protein CASSSRDSRPTDTQYF.